These 29 T cell receptor beta chains share one sample of origin, sequenced in a study of blood T cell repertoires in COVID-19 (dated by TCRdb to about 2020). The library was built by means of the immunoSEQ multiplex PCR assay. TCRdb limited this immuneACCESS table to in-frame rearrangements with V and J called. A share of clones is missing; checked studies link under half to unresolved V genes, and the rest is unexplained. Present in this sample are about 240,000 clones, around 89% of which were seen just once. Around 10% of the sample comes from the top ten. The sample taken for sequencing was PBMCs or T cells enriched from blood (not recorded which). The receptors derive from a man aged 35 to 55 who had recovered from COVID-19.

The chain links TRBV28 to TRBJ2-1; D perhaps matches TRBD1 (6 bases). Germline loops: CDR1 MDHEN, CDR2 SYDVKM. This CDR3 contains 14 residues. The ends were cut back, 5 bases at V and 2 bases at J, with 10 bases in the middle. The CDR3, as DNA: TGTGCCAGCAGTCCACGGACAGCCTACAATGAGCAGTTCTTC. Its protein product is CASSPRTAYNEQFF.

V and J are TRBV18 and TRBJ2-1; 9 bases match TRBD1. There are 15 residues in the CDR3. Germline V gene sequence: CDR1 KGHSH, CDR2 LQKENI. J lost 9 bases, V lost 2 bases, and 8 bases had no gene match. The DNA of the CDR3 is TGTGCCAGCTCACCAGTTGACGGACAGGGGATTGAGCAGTTCTTC. Translating it yields CASSPVDGQGIEQFF.

V usage is TRBV28 and J usage is TRBJ1-1; D gene ambiguous. Trimming took off 2 bases at V and 2 bases at J, with 9 bases between the two ends. CDR1 is MDHEN and CDR2 is SYDVKM in the germline V gene. This CDR3 has 14 residues. CDR3 loop: CASSLPPPNTEAFF. The DNA of the CDR3 is TGTGCCAGCAGTTTACCTCCTCCCAACACTGAAGCTTTCTTT.

The gene calls are TRBV9 and TRBJ2-2, with D possibly matching TRBD2 (6 bases). Trimming removed 6 bases from V and 4 bases from J, with 10 bases in between. The CDR3 loop spans 13 amino acids. CDR1 and CDR2 from the germline V gene are SGDLS and YYNGEE. DNA for the CDR3: TGTGCCAGCATCGAGGAGGGCACCGGGGAGCTGTTTTTT. Residues: CASIEEGTGELFF.

The gene calls are TRBV3-1 (or the pseudogene TRBV3-2) and TRBJ1-5; D is perhaps TRBD1 (5 bases). V gave up 4 bases and J gave up 3 bases, with 10 bases separating them. CDR3 length: 14 amino acids. Germline lookup yields CDR1 LGHDT and CDR2 YNNKEL (reference sequence). CDR3 amino acids: CASSRGTDNQPQHF. The CDR3 nucleotides read TGTGCCAGCAGCCGCGGGACGGACAATCAGCCCCAGCATTTT.

The CDR3, as DNA: TGCAGCGTTGAAGCAGGGAAGGATGGCTACACCTTC. This codes for CSVEAGKDGYTF. The V call is TRBV29-1, the J call TRBJ1-2, with D possibly matching TRBD1 (5 bases). V dropped 1 base and J dropped 6 bases, with 9 bases sitting between them. This CDR3 contains 12 residues. From germline, CDR1 is SQVTM and CDR2 ANQGSEA.

This clone was seen a few times. The chain combines TRBV6-6 with TRBJ1-5; D is uncertain. This CDR3 has 15 amino acids. Germline V gives CDR1 MNHNY, CDR2 SVGAGI (reference sequence). Trimming removed 3 bases at V and 9 bases at J, with 18 bases between. CDR3 nucleotide sequence: TGTGCCAGCAGTTATGAGAGGGAAGGGATAGGGCCCCAGCATTTT. This encodes CASSYEREGIGPQHF.

This clone was picked up one time. V is TRBV6-5 and J is TRBJ1-4; 12 bases are shared with TRBD1. The CDR3 covers 15 residues. V was pared by 6 bases and J by 11 bases, with 10 bases of the junction left unmatched. CDR1 is MNHEY and CDR2 is SVGAGI in the germline V gene. CDR3 nucleotide sequence: TGTGCCAGCAGCCCACTCGGGACAGGGGGCGGGAAACTGTTTTTT. This encodes CASSPLGTGGGKLFF.

The genes are TRBV4-1 and TRBJ2-7, with D perhaps matching TRBD2 (5 bases). Germline V gene lookup returns CDR1 MGHRA and CDR2 YSYEKL. CDR3 size: 16 residues. The V end lost 1 base, the J end lost 6 bases, and 19 bases lay between the germline ends. CDR3 DNA: TGCGCCAGCAGCCAAGTTTGGGCTAGCACCCCCCTCGAGCAGTACTTC. Protein product: CASSQVWASTPLEQYF.

This chain connects TRBV19 to TRBJ1-6; D possibly corresponds to TRBD1 (6 bases). Germline V gene sequence: CDR1 LNHDA, CDR2 SQIVND (reference sequence). This CDR3 spans 12 amino acids. V lost 7 bases and J 7 bases, leaving 8 bases between the germline ends. CDR3 nucleotide sequence: TGTGCCAGTAAAACAGGGAATTCACCCCTCCACTTT. This sequence encodes CASKTGNSPLHF.

This sequence joins TRBV30 and TRBJ1-3, with 7 bases that match TRBD1. Germline CDR1 is GTSNPN and CDR2 is SVGIG (reference sequence). The CDR3 has 18 residues. V lost 2 bases, J lost 0 bases, and 13 bases stayed unmatched. The CDR3 sequence: CAWSLGGLGPFSGNTIYF. The CDR3 coding sequence is TGTGCCTGGAGTCTAGGGGGCCTAGGACCCTTCTCTGGAAACACCATATATTTT.

The sample holds one count of this clone. CDR3 in amino acids: CASSSTWTANTEAFF. The DNA for the CDR3 is TGTGCCAGCAGTTCGACCTGGACTGCGAACACTGAAGCTTTCTTT. The rearrangement links TRBV6-5 to TRBJ1-1; no clear D. The V and J ends lost 4 bases and 1 base respectively, with 13 bases between them. Germline lookup yields CDR1 MNHEY and CDR2 SVGAGI. The CDR3 consists of 15 residues.

This chain uses TRBV18 with TRBJ2-2; D might be TRBD1 (5 bases). Trimming cost V 2 bases and J 3 bases, with 10 bases left between them. The CDR3 contains 15 residues. CDR1 and CDR2 (germline): KGHSH, LQKENI. DNA for the CDR3: TGTGCCAGCTCACCAAGGCAGGGCGACACCGGGGAGCTGTTTTTT. This translates into CASSPRQGDTGELFF.

J is TRBJ1-2 and V is TRBV4-1; 9 nucleotides line up with TRBD1. CDR1 is MGHRA and CDR2 is YSYEKL in the germline V gene. CDR3 length: 16 residues. With V trimmed by 0 bases and J by 8 bases, 10 bases remained unmatched. For the CDR3, the DNA is TGCGCCAGCAGCCAAGATAACCCACAGGGGGCATGGGGCTACACCTTC. Its protein product is CASSQDNPQGAWGYTF.

The count of this clone is one. The genes are TRBV3-1 (or the pseudogene TRBV3-2) and TRBJ2-2, with D possibly being TRBD2 (5 bases). The CDR3 consists of 14 residues. The V end lost 4 bases, the J end lost 5 bases, and 11 bases lay between the germline ends. Per germline, CDR1 LGHDT and CDR2 YNNKEL (reference sequence). CDR3 bases: TGTGCCAGCAGCCCCCCCCGGGGTACCGGGGAGCTGTTTTTT. Translation gives CASSPPRGTGELFF.

The genes are TRBV3-1 (or the pseudogene TRBV3-2) and TRBJ1-4; D is possibly TRBD1 (6 bases). In germline, CDR1 is LGHDT, CDR2 YNNKEL (reference sequence). This CDR3 is built from 15 residues. Trimming removed 0 bases at V and 7 bases at J, with 12 bases between. CDR3 sequence: CASSQDTGPGEKLFF. The CDR3 nucleotides read TGTGCCAGCAGCCAAGACACAGGGCCGGGTGAAAAACTGTTTTTT.

The chain uses TRBV3-1 (or the pseudogene TRBV3-2) and TRBJ1-2, with 7 bases aligning to TRBD1. This CDR3 is 16 amino acids long. The trim removed 0 bases at V and 8 bases at J, leaving 12 bases unmatched. Germline V gives CDR1 LGHDT, CDR2 YNNKEL (reference sequence). CDR3 in DNA: TGTGCCAGCAGCCAAGATCTGCCTTTGCAGGGGGGCGGCTACACCTTC. Protein: CASSQDLPLQGGGYTF.

V gene TRBV7-9 combines with J gene TRBJ1-1; 8 bases agree with TRBD1. Germline CDR1 reads SEHNR; CDR2 reads FQNEAQ (reference sequence). This CDR3 has 14 amino acids. V lost 5 bases, J lost 5 bases, and 7 bases stayed unmatched. The CDR3 sequence: CASSPDRGSTEAFF. CDR3 bases: TGTGCCAGCAGCCCTGACAGGGGATCGACTGAAGCTTTCTTT.

This chain uses TRBV28 with TRBJ1-1; D is unresolved. Deletions cut 5 bases from V and 8 bases from J, with 12 bases between. This CDR3 region has 12 residues. CDR1 and CDR2 (germline): MDHEN, SYDVKM. The CDR3 nucleotides read TGTGCCAGCAGTCTCATCGGTGAAGAAGCTTTCTTT. Encoded protein: CASSLIGEEAFF.

Only a few counts were recorded for this clone. The V gene is TRBV25-1, the J gene TRBJ2-5, with D possibly being TRBD1 (6 bases). Trimming removed 4 bases from V and 0 bases from J, with 9 bases in between. CDR3 length: 14 amino acids. The germline gives CDR1 MGHDK, CDR2 SYGVNS. CDR3 sequence (DNA): TGTGCCAGCAGTGGAGGACAGTACCAAGAGACCCAGTACTTC. Protein product: CASSGGQYQETQYF.

This clone was observed a handful of times. The chain links TRBV6-4 to TRBJ2-3; D gene unclear. V shed 6 bases and J shed 1 base, with 14 bases lying between them. This CDR3 has 15 amino acids. Looked up from germline, CDR1 is MRHNA and CDR2 is SNTAGT. The CDR3 is CASSPEPTGTDTQYF. The CDR3 nucleotides read TGTGCCAGCAGCCCAGAGCCGACTGGCACAGATACGCAGTATTTT.

This clone has only a few counts. The chain recombines TRBV7-9 with TRBJ1-2; TRBD1 matches 9 bases. The germline V gene has CDR1 SEHNR and CDR2 FQNEAQ (reference sequence). The J segment lost 6 bases and the V segment lost 6 bases, leaving 11 bases of the junction unmatched. The CDR3 has 15 residues. The CDR3 sequence: CASSINRGRMDGYTF. CDR3 DNA sequence: TGTGCCAGCAGTATAAACAGGGGGCGAATGGATGGCTACACCTTC.

The chain has TRBV7-3 and TRBJ1-2; 8 bases line up with TRBD1. Germline values: CDR1 SGHTA, CDR2 FQGTGA. V shed 4 bases, J shed 6 bases, and the junction held 10 bases outside the gene matches. This CDR3 is built from 15 residues. CDR3 in amino acids: CASSYGVDREHGYTF. CDR3 nucleotide sequence: TGTGCCAGCAGCTACGGGGTGGACAGGGAGCATGGCTACACCTTC.

This rearrangement joins TRBV2 to TRBJ2-7, with 8 bases aligning to TRBD1. V lost 7 bases, J lost 2 bases, and 7 bases stayed unmatched. The CDR3 has 14 residues. Germline CDR1 reads SNHLY; CDR2 reads FYNNEI. CDR3 nucleotides: TGTGCCAGCAACCAACCGGGACAGGCCTACGAGCAGTACTTC. Translation: CASNQPGQAYEQYF.

The V call is TRBV9, the J call TRBJ2-5; TRBD2 matches at 8 bases. V gave up 0 bases and J gave up 7 bases; unmatched junction bases: 2. CDR1 SGDLS and CDR2 YYNGEE come from the germline V gene. There are 13 residues in the CDR3. The CDR3 sequence is CASSVAREGTQYF. The DNA for the CDR3 is TGTGCCAGCAGCGTAGCCCGGGAGGGGACCCAGTACTTC.

The rearrangement joins TRBV28 to TRBJ1-3; TRBD1 aligns across 8 bases. This CDR3 is 16 amino acids long. Trimming at V came to 2 bases and at J to 2 bases, leaving 5 bases not matched to a gene. Germline values: CDR1 MDHEN, CDR2 SYDVKM. This CDR3 is CASSLQAQGAGNTIYF. DNA of the CDR3: TGTGCCAGCAGTTTACAGGCACAGGGGGCTGGAAACACCATATATTTT. The whole variable domain, filled in from reference TRBV28 and TRBJ1-3, reads DVKVTQSSRYLVKRTGEKVFLECVQDMDHENMFWYRQDPGLGLRLIYFSYDVKMKEKGDIPEGYSVSREKKERFSLILESASTNQTSMYLCASSLQAQGAGNTIYFGEGSWLTVV.

The genes are TRBV5-1 and TRBJ1-1; the match to TRBD1 covers 7 bases. This CDR3 has 14 amino acids. Trimming took 1 base from V and 1 from J; bases not matched to a gene: 1. The germline V gene has CDR1 SGHRS and CDR2 YFSETQ. The CDR3, as DNA: TGCGCCAGCAGCTTGCCAGGGGGGAACACTGAAGCTTTCTTT. Its translation is CASSLPGGNTEAFF. Together with reference TRBV5-1 and TRBJ1-1, the CDR3 gives the full variable domain: KAGVTQTPRYLIKTRGQQVTLSCSPISGHRSVSWYQQTPGQGLQFLFEYFSETQRNKGNFPGRFSGRQFSNSRSEMNVSTLELGDSALYLCASSLPGGNTEAFFGQGTRLTVV.

The genes are TRBV6-5 and TRBJ2-5, with 9 bases fitting TRBD1. Germline CDR1 MNHEY, CDR2 SVGAGI. CDR3 length: 16 residues. The ends lost 2 bases at V and 5 bases at J; junction bases unmatched: 9. DNA for the CDR3: TGTGCCAGCAGTTACCACGGGACAGGGCATGCGGAGACCCAGTACTTC. Residues: CASSYHGTGHAETQYF.

V usage is TRBV6-5 and J usage is TRBJ2-1; 10 bases line up with TRBD1. The CDR3 runs to 16 residues. Germline values: CDR1 MNHEY, CDR2 SVGAGI. Trimming removed 0 bases from V and 2 bases from J; junction bases left unmatched: 1. CDR3: CASSYSTGGPYNEQFF. For the CDR3, the DNA is TGTGCCAGCAGTTACTCGACAGGGGGCCCCTACAATGAGCAGTTCTTC.